These 23 T cell receptor beta chains were all obtained from the same sample, sequenced in a study of CD8+ T cells in alopecia areata. As the sequencing template, cDNA was produced by extracting RNA and reverse transcribing it. Data came from immunoSEQ multiplex PCR; TCRdb stores just in-frame clones and leaves some out. The table has 200,000 or so clones, 58% seen once. Treatment of the sample: oral pan-JAK inhibitor, 5-10 mg twice daily. Sequenced material: CD4+ T cells sorted from blood, taken at week 24, from a patient treated with tofacitinib. These receptors all stem from a human donor with alopecia areata.

This clone was picked up a small number of times. The chain recombines TRBV5-4 with TRBJ2-2, with D uncertain. Deletions cut 2 bases from V and 0 bases from J, with 11 bases between. Germline V lookup: CDR1 SGHNT, CDR2 YYREEE (reference sequence). The CDR3 has 16 amino acids. This CDR3 reads CASSFRLGTNTGELFF. The CDR3 DNA follows: TGTGCCAGCAGCTTCCGGCTGGGTACGAACACCGGGGAGCTGTTTTTT.

This clone was observed a handful of times. The chain recombines TRBV18 with TRBJ2-1; 10 nucleotides agree with TRBD2. This CDR3 spans 15 amino acids. Germline assignment: CDR1 KGHSH and CDR2 LQKENI. V trimming: 3 bases; J trimming: 6 bases; junction bases outside the gene matches: 5. In DNA, the CDR3 is TGTGCCAGCTCACCTCTAGCGGGAGTCCCCAATGAGCAGTTCTTC. It specifies CASSPLAGVPNEQFF.

J is TRBJ2-7 and V is TRBV19; TRBD1 matches 7 bases. Trimming cost V 6 bases and J 2 bases; bases outside gene matches: 10. Germline CDR1 LNHDA, CDR2 SQIVND (reference sequence). CDR3 length: 15 residues. The DNA for the CDR3 is TGTGCCAGTAGACAAAGACAGGGCGCGCCCTACGAGCAGTACTTC. This encodes CASRQRQGAPYEQYF.

As concerns this clone: This may arise from a read error, as a much more abundant clone is one base away. The J gene is TRBJ2-7, the V gene TRBV5-6; D not resolved. The germline V gene encodes CDR1 SGHDT and CDR2 YYEEEE. The length of the CDR3 is 13 residues. The ends were cut back, 2 bases at V and 2 bases at J, with 8 bases in the middle. The CDR3 spells CASSLDGPYEQYF. The CDR3 DNA reads TGTGCCAGCAGCTTAGACGGACCCTACGAGCAGTACTTC.

The chain links TRBV29-1 to TRBJ2-5, with D perhaps TRBD1 (6 bases). The V gene's germline CDR1 is SQVTM and CDR2 ANQGSEA. The ends were cut back, 2 bases at V and 1 base at J, with 14 bases in the middle. This CDR3 spans 15 amino acids. CDR3 sequence (DNA): TGCAGCGTTGAAATCGTCGGGACAACCCAAGAGACCCAGTACTTC. Its protein product is CSVEIVGTTQETQYF. The entire variable domain, with the rest obtained from reference TRBV29-1 and TRBJ2-5, is as follows: SAVISQKPSRDICQRGTSLTIQCQVDSQVTMMFWYRQQPGQSLTLIATANQGSEATYESGFVIDKFPISRPNLTFSTLTVSNMSPEDSSIYLCSVEIVGTTQETQYFGPGTRLLVL.

With regard to this clone: Within the sample, other DNA sequences also encode this same CDR3. The chain links TRBV7-2 to TRBJ1-2, with D unresolved. CDR3 length: 14 residues. Per the germline V gene, CDR1 is SGHTA and CDR2 is FQGNSA. Trimming removed 1 base from V and 2 bases from J, with 8 bases in between. The CDR3 DNA sequence: TGTGCCAGCAGCTTAGACGGCGGAAACTATGGCTACACCTTC. This translates into CASSLDGGNYGYTF.

The CDR3 bases are TGTGCCAGCAGCGTAGGTCCCAGGGGGCAAGAGACCCAGTACTTC. This codes for CASSVGPRGQETQYF. This chain uses TRBV9 with TRBJ2-5; 7 positions agree with TRBD1. The CDR3 extends over 15 amino acids. CDR1 is SGDLS, CDR2 YYNGEE, per germline. J gave up 2 bases and V 0 bases, and 4 bases lay outside the gene matches.

The chain has TRBV9 and TRBJ2-1, with TRBD2 matching over 7 bases. The germline CDR1 and CDR2 sequences are SGDLS and YYNGEE. V gave up 0 bases and J gave up 0 bases; unmatched junction bases: 3. This CDR3 is 16 amino acids long. The CDR3 loop reads CASSVVPSGSYNEQFF. CDR3 in DNA: TGTGCCAGCAGCGTAGTACCTAGCGGCTCCTACAATGAGCAGTTCTTC.

The V and J genes are TRBV7-2 and TRBJ2-7; D gene uncertain. Germline CDR1 SGHTA, CDR2 FQGNSA. V was clipped by 2 bases and J by 2 bases, with 10 bases between them. The CDR3 spans 14 residues. The CDR3 spells CASSLKAEAYEQYF. For the CDR3, the DNA is TGTGCCAGCAGCTTAAAGGCGGAAGCCTACGAGCAGTACTTC.

The chain links TRBV4-3 to TRBJ2-2; 13 bases fit TRBD2. CDR1 LGHNA and CDR2 YSLEER come from the germline V gene. J was trimmed by 7 bases and V by 1 base; bases with no gene match: 6. The CDR3 runs 17 residues. Here the CDR3 DNA reads TGCGCCAGCAGCCAAGCACTAGCGGGAGGGCCGGACGGGGAGCTGTTTTTT. Translated, it gives CASSQALAGGPDGELFF.

The genes are TRBV7-9 and TRBJ1-6, with TRBD1 as a possible D gene (5 bases). The CDR3 has 14 amino acids. The V end lost 4 bases, the J end lost 7 bases, and 11 bases lay between the germline ends. Per germline, CDR1 SEHNR and CDR2 FQNEAQ (reference sequence). The CDR3 region is CASSSGPINSPLHF. As DNA, the CDR3 is TGTGCCAGCAGCTCGGGACCGATCAATTCACCCCTCCACTTT.

The J gene is TRBJ2-7, the V gene TRBV29-1; TRBD1 aligns across 10 bases. The CDR3 length is 14 residues. Germline V gives CDR1 SQVTM, CDR2 ANQGSEA. The CDR3 DNA follows: TGCAGACTGCTCGGGACAGGGGCCTCCTACGAGCAGTACTTC. As protein: CRLLGTGASYEQYF.

V usage is TRBV2 and J usage is TRBJ1-1; 9 bases map to TRBD1. V lost 7 bases, J lost 7 bases, and 7 bases stayed unmatched. The CDR3 has 13 amino acids. Germline V CDR1 and CDR2: SNHLY, FYNNEI. The DNA of the CDR3 is TGTGCCAGCATACCGGACAGGGGTGATGAAGCTTTCTTT. This gives the protein CASIPDRGDEAFF. The full variable domain, rest sourced from reference TRBV2 and TRBJ1-1, is EPEVTQTPSHQVTQMGQEVILRCVPISNHLYFYWYRQILGQKVEFLVSFYNNEISEKSEIFDDQFSVERPDGSNFTLKIRSTKLEDSAMYFCASIPDRGDEAFFGQGTRLTVV.

This rearrangement joins TRBV5-1 to TRBJ2-3; tentatively, D is TRBD1 (6 bases). This CDR3 has 14 amino acids. Germline loops: CDR1 SGHRS, CDR2 YFSETQ. The V end was cut by 7 bases, the J end by 2 bases, with 14 bases between. The CDR3 is CASGTQGFTDTQYF. The CDR3 DNA follows: TGCGCCAGCGGCACCCAGGGGTTCACAGATACGCAGTATTTT.

The J gene is TRBJ2-1, the V gene TRBV4-1; D remains unclear. Germline lookup yields CDR1 MGHRA and CDR2 YSYEKL. The CDR3 runs 13 residues. V dropped 4 bases and J dropped 6 bases, with 10 bases sitting between them. CDR3 loop: CASSPSSVNEQFF. The CDR3 DNA reads TGCGCCAGCAGCCCCAGTAGTGTCAATGAGCAGTTCTTC.

This sequence joins TRBV6-6 and TRBJ2-1; D is perhaps TRBD2 (7 bases). Looked up from germline, CDR1 is MNHNY and CDR2 is SVGAGI (reference sequence). Trimming removed 0 bases at V and 4 bases at J, with 13 bases between. This CDR3 spans 16 amino acids. DNA for the CDR3: TGTGCCAGCAGTTACTCGGGTCGGGGGGCATACAATGAGCAGTTCTTC. Amino acid sequence: CASSYSGRGAYNEQFF.

The chain couples TRBV7-2 to TRBJ2-3; TRBD2 is a possible D gene (5 bases). Between the trimmed V and J ends, which lost 3 bases and 4 bases, there was a span of 17 bases. The CDR3 is 16 amino acids. The germline V gene encodes CDR1 SGHTA and CDR2 FQGNSA. The CDR3 loop is CASSLGPITSADTQYF. The CDR3 nucleotides are TGTGCCAGCAGCTTGGGTCCGATAACTAGTGCAGATACGCAGTATTTT.

The chain carries TRBV11-2 and TRBJ2-2; tentative D call: TRBD1 (5 bases). V was pared by 1 base and J by 7 bases, with 16 bases between. Germline V gives CDR1 SGHAT, CDR2 FQNNGV. This CDR3 is 16 amino acids long. CDR3 sequence reads: CASSLVIGEIGGELFF. The CDR3 DNA reads as TGTGCCAGCAGCTTAGTCATAGGGGAAATCGGCGGGGAGCTGTTTTTT.

The chain recombines TRBV7-9 with TRBJ2-7; TRBD2 aligns across 12 bases. CDR1 is SEHNR, CDR2 FQNEAQ, per germline (reference sequence). Losses at the gene ends were 2 bases for V and 4 bases for J; bases not matched to a gene: 9. There are 17 residues in the CDR3. As DNA, the CDR3 is TGTGCCAGCAGCTTACCCACTAGCACTAGCGGGAGGTACGAGCAGTACTTC. Translated, it gives CASSLPTSTSGRYEQYF.

J is TRBJ1-1 and V is TRBV19; no clear D gene. This CDR3 region has 13 residues. CDR1 LNHDA and CDR2 SQIVND come from the germline V gene (reference sequence). V lost 3 bases and J lost 3, with 8 bases in between. CDR3 nucleotide sequence: TGTGCCAGTAGTATGGTCACATACACTGAAGCTTTCTTT. Its translation: CASSMVTYTEAFF.

The chain combines TRBV5-1 with TRBJ2-7, with 13 bases identical to TRBD2. There are 16 residues in the CDR3. Unmatched junction bases numbered 10, after V lost 4 bases and J lost 6 bases. Looked up from germline, CDR1 is SGHRS and CDR2 is YFSETQ. CDR3 sequence (DNA): TGCGCCAGCAGCCCAACTAGCGGGAGGGCCCGGCGCGAGCAGTACTTC. Protein sequence: CASSPTSGRARREQYF.

This rearrangement joins TRBV30 to TRBJ1-2, with D possibly TRBD1 on 5 matching bases. Germline values: CDR1 GTSNPN, CDR2 SVGIG (reference sequence). CDR3 size: 15 residues. The ends were cut back, 2 bases at V and 6 bases at J, with 19 bases in the middle. The CDR3 spells CAWSKQPREVHGYTF. The CDR3 DNA reads as TGTGCCTGGAGTAAACAGCCCAGGGAGGTCCATGGCTACACCTTC.

The chain joins TRBV9 to TRBJ2-5; D ambiguous. This CDR3 spans 9 amino acids. The V gene's germline CDR1 is SGDLS and CDR2 YYNGEE. V was pared by 7 bases and J by 5 bases, with 3 bases between. The DNA for the CDR3 is TGTGCCAGCGGGGAGACCCAGTACTTC. Protein product: CASGETQYF.